These 5 T cell receptor beta chains were sequenced from one sample in a study of CD8 T cells in Susac syndrome. The RNA input was roughly 0.5 to 1 ug, and it was reverse transcribed with random hexamers. MiXCR, run by TCRdb on the immunoSEQ multiplex PCR reads, gives a single entry per CDR3 protein. The profile shows about 60,000 distinct CDR3 sequences, around nine tenths of them singletons. The source material was CD8+ T cells from PBMCs. The receptors stem from a human donor in good health.

This clonotype occurred once. This rearrangement joins TRBV27 to TRBJ1-6; a possible D gene is TRBD1 (6 bases). This CDR3 is 17 amino acids long. CDR1 is MNHEY, CDR2 SMNVEV, per germline (reference sequence). Trimming took off 2 bases at V and 7 bases at J, with 18 bases between the two ends. DNA for the CDR3: TGTGCCAGCAGTTTAGGGTTCGGGGGGGCTAAAAATTCACCCCTCCACTTT. Its protein is CASSLGFGGAKNSPLHF.

J is TRBJ2-5 and V is TRBV30, with 7 bases fitting TRBD2. The germline gives CDR1 GTSNPN, CDR2 SVGIG (reference sequence). The CDR3 is made up of 14 amino acids. The J segment lost 4 bases and the V segment lost 0 bases, leaving 5 bases of the junction unmatched. The CDR3 DNA is TGTGCCTGGAGTGTAGGAGGCGGGGGAGAGACCCAGTACTTC. Protein product: CAWSVGGGGETQYF.

The chain recombines TRBV6-2 or TRBV6-3 with TRBJ2-5; tentative D call: TRBD2 (5 bases). The CDR3 has 14 amino acids. The germline V gene encodes CDR1 MNHEY and CDR2 SVGEGT. The germline V and J ends were trimmed by 6 bases and 1 base, with 12 bases remaining between them. The CDR3 DNA follows: TGTGCCAGCAGCCCTCTAGCTACCCAAGAGACCCAGTACTTC. It yields the protein CASSPLATQETQYF.

The V and J genes are TRBV9 and TRBJ2-5, with a weak D call TRBD1 (6 bases). With 4 bases removed from V and 3 bases from J, the gap between germline ends came to 10 bases. Germline assignment: CDR1 SGDLS and CDR2 YYNGEE. The CDR3 has 13 amino acids. The CDR3 DNA reads TGTGCCAGCAGCTCCCGGGACAAAGAGACCCAGTACTTC. Amino acids: CASSSRDKETQYF.

V gene TRBV7-9 combines with J gene TRBJ1-5; TRBD1 might be the D (6 bases). In germline, CDR1 is SEHNR, CDR2 FQNEAQ (reference sequence). The V and J ends lost 5 bases and 2 bases respectively, with 13 bases between them. The CDR3 runs to 15 residues. The DNA for the CDR3 is TGTGCCAGCAGCGGAGAGGGGGGAGGCAATCAGCCCCAGCATTTT. Encoded protein: CASSGEGGGNQPQHF.